One T cell receptor beta chain is described in this entry. The entry originates in a study of cytomegalovirus exposure and HLA in healthy donors. The CDR3 has 15 amino acids. V dropped 6 bases and J dropped 7; count of bases not matched to a gene: 9. From germline, CDR1 is MNHEY and CDR2 SMNVEV (reference sequence). The PCR made use of 60 Vbeta and 13 Jbeta primers. Libraries were prepared by immunoSEQ multiplex PCR; TCRdb keeps only in-frame clonotypes and omits some of them. The sample has over 150,000 clones; approximately 84% are singletons. The genes are TRBV27 and TRBJ2-7; 13 nucleotides match TRBD2. The origin of this receptor is a boy younger than 10 in good health and CMV-seronegative. Sequencing input: PBMCs. The CDR3 DNA reads as TGTGCCAGCAGGTTACTAGCGGGAGGGCGAGGGGAGCAGTACTTC. Translating gives CASRLLAGGRGEQYF.